Listed here are 10 T cell receptor beta chains from one sample, sequenced in a study of blood T cell repertoires in COVID-19. The method was immunoSEQ multiplex PCR; TCRdb's version includes in-frame clones alone and lacks a portion of them. Here the sample spans around 210,000 clones, 80% to 90% being singletons. Sample: peripheral blood. The receptors stem from a human donor in a cohort sampled during active COVID-19.

The V call is TRBV5-1, the J call TRBJ2-7; TRBD1 matches at 9 bases. The CDR3 sequence is 15 residues long. The V gene end was trimmed by 4 bases and the J gene end by 6 bases; junction bases not matched to a gene: 11. Looked up from germline, CDR1 is SGHRS and CDR2 is YFSETQ. CDR3 bases: TGCGCCAGCAGCGTACAAGCGACAGGGGGAGGCGAGCAGTACTTC. As protein: CASSVQATGGGEQYF.

This chain connects TRBV18 to TRBJ2-2; a weak D match, TRBD2 (6 bases). Between the trimmed V and J ends, which lost 2 bases and 0 bases, there was a span of 10 bases. CDR3 length: 16 amino acids. CDR1 and CDR2 from the germline V gene are KGHSH and LQKENI. Here the CDR3 reads CASSPWAGSNTGELFF. The CDR3 DNA sequence: TGTGCCAGCTCACCATGGGCGGGATCGAACACCGGGGAGCTGTTTTTT.

The chain links TRBV2 to TRBJ2-2, with 7 bases lining up with TRBD2. With V trimmed by 10 bases and J by 6 bases, 11 bases remained unmatched. Germline-derived CDR1 and CDR2 are SNHLY and FYNNEI. This CDR3 has 14 amino acids. CDR3 nucleotide sequence: TGTGCCACCTCAGGACTAGTAGGTCCCGGGGAGCTGTTTTTT. It is translated as CATSGLVGPGELFF.

This clone was observed a handful of times. The chain recombines TRBV14 with TRBJ2-7, with D perhaps matching TRBD2 (6 bases). The CDR3 is 15 amino acids. Germline values: CDR1 SGHDN, CDR2 FVKESK. Trimming shortened V by 1 base and J by 6 bases, and 16 bases separated the two germline ends. CDR3 coding DNA: TGTGCCAGCAGCCAAGGGGTTCGGGGGACCTCCGAGCAGTACTTC. Translated, it gives CASSQGVRGTSEQYF.

The rearrangement links TRBV7-9 to TRBJ2-7; 8 bases agree with TRBD1. V trimming: 5 bases; J trimming: 3 bases; junction bases outside the gene matches: 9. Germline assignment: CDR1 SEHNR and CDR2 FQNEAQ (reference sequence). This CDR3 is built from 15 residues. CDR3 nucleotide sequence: TGTGCCAGCAGCCCCGGGACAGGAAGCCACTACGAGCAGTACTTC. Translating gives CASSPGTGSHYEQYF.

This clone showed up just a few times. This chain uses TRBV19 with TRBJ1-5; D is ambiguous. Germline V gene lookup returns CDR1 LNHDA and CDR2 SQIVND (reference sequence). CDR3 length: 16 amino acids. V was trimmed by 5 bases and J by 4 bases, leaving 18 bases between them. In nucleotides, the CDR3 is TGTGCCAGTAGTCGGTATATGCAATCTCCGAATCAGCCCCAGCATTTT. As protein: CASSRYMQSPNQPQHF.

The rearrangement joins TRBV3-1 (or the pseudogene TRBV3-2) to TRBJ2-7; 11 bases align to TRBD1. Trimming at V came to 5 bases and at J to 4 bases, leaving 7 bases not matched to a gene. Germline V gene sequence: CDR1 LGHDT, CDR2 YNNKEL (reference sequence). The CDR3 covers 15 residues. CDR3: CASSKRTGGAYEQYF. The DNA of the CDR3 is TGTGCCAGCAGCAAACGGACAGGGGGCGCGTACGAGCAGTACTTC.

V is TRBV9 and J is TRBJ1-2; a possible D gene is TRBD1 (5 bases). Trimming took off 1 base at V and 4 bases at J, with 11 bases between the two ends. Germline-derived CDR1 and CDR2 are SGDLS and YYNGEE. The CDR3 runs to 14 residues. DNA of the CDR3: TGTGCCAGCAGCGTAAAAGGGGCTGGCTATGGCTACACCTTC. Translation gives CASSVKGAGYGYTF.

This chain joins TRBV2 and TRBJ2-3, with D unresolved. The germline V gene has CDR1 SNHLY and CDR2 FYNNEI. This CDR3 contains 15 residues. V lost 3 bases and J 2 bases, leaving 12 bases between the germline ends. For the CDR3, the DNA is TGTGCCAGCAGTGAGGGCCGAAGGCCCACAGATACGCAGTATTTT. This sequence encodes CASSEGRRPTDTQYF.

The V and J genes are TRBV6-1 and TRBJ1-5; D uncertain. The V gene lost 2 bases and the J gene lost 6 bases, with 5 bases spanning the gap. Germline loops: CDR1 MNHNS, CDR2 SASEGT. CDR3 size: 12 residues. CDR3 nucleotide sequence: TGTGCCAGCAGTGAATTCGGTCAGCCCCAGCATTTT. Protein: CASSEFGQPQHF.